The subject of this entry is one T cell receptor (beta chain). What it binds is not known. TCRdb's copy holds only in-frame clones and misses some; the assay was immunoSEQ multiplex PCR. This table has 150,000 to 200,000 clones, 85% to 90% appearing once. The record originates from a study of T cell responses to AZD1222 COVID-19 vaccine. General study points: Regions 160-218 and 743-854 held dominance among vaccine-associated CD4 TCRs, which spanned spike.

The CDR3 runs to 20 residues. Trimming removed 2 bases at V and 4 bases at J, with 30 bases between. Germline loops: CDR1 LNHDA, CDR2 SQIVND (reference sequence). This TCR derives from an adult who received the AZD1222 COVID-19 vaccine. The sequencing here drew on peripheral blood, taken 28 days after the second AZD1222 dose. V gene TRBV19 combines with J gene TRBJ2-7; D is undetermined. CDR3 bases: TGTGCCAGTAGTATACGTTACTTCTCCTCCCTCGGTCGACCACCTTACGAGCAGTACTTC. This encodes CASSIRYFSSLGRPPYEQYF.